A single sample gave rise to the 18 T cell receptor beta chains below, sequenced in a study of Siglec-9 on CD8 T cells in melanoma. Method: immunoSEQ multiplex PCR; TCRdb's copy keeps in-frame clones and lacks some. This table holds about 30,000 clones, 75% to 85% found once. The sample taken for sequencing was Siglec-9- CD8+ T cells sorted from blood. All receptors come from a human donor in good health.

CDR3 region: CASSQDHPERTGFTDTQYF. CDR3 coding DNA: TGTGCCAGCAGCCAAGATCACCCCGAACGGACAGGGTTCACAGATACGCAGTATTTT. The gene calls are TRBV14 and TRBJ2-3; 8 bases agree with TRBD1. Germline CDR1 reads SGHDN; CDR2 reads FVKESK. This CDR3 spans 19 amino acids. Unmatched junction bases numbered 13, after V lost 0 bases and J lost 2 bases.

This CDR3 is CASSLNVEGNYGYTF. Here the CDR3 DNA reads TGTGCCAGCAGTTTAAACGTGGAGGGTAACTATGGCTACACCTTC. The gene calls are TRBV27 and TRBJ1-2; D ambiguous. Germline values: CDR1 MNHEY, CDR2 SMNVEV (reference sequence). V was pared by 2 bases and J by 1 base, with 11 bases between. This CDR3 has 15 amino acids.

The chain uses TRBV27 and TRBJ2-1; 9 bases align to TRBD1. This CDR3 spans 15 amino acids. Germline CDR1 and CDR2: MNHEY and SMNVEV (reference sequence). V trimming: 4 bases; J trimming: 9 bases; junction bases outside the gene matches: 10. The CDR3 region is CASSWGQGLEVEQFF. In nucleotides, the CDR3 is TGTGCCAGCAGTTGGGGACAGGGTCTGGAGGTTGAGCAGTTCTTC.

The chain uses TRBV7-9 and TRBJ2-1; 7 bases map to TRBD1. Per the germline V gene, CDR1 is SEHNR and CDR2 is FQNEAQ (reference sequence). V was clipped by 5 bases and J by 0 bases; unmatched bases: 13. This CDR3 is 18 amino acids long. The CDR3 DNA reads TGTGCCAGCAGCCCGAGAGGGGGCTCACATAGCTCCTACAATGAGCAGTTCTTC. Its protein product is CASSPRGGSHSSYNEQFF.

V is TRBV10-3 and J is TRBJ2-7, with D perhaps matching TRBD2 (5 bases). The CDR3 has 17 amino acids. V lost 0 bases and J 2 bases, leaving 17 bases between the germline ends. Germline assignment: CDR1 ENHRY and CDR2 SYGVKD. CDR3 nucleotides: TGTGCCATCAGTGAGTCAAGTGAGGGAGAGGCTACCTACGAGCAGTACTTC. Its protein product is CAISESSEGEATYEQYF.

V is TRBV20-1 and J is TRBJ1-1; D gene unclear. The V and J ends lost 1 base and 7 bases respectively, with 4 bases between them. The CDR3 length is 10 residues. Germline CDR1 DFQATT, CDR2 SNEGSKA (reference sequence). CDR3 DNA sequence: TGCAGTGCTAGAGTGGGTGAAGCTTTCTTT. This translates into CSARVGEAFF.

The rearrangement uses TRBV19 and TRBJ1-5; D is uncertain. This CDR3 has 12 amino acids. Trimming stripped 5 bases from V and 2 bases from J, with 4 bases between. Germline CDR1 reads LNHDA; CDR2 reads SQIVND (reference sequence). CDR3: CASSAGNQPQHF. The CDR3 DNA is TGTGCCAGTAGTGCAGGCAATCAGCCCCAGCATTTT.

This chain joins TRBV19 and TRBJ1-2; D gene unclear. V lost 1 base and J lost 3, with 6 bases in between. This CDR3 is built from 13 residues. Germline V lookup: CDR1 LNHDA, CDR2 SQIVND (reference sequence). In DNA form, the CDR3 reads TGTGCCAGTAGTATAGCGCCAGACTATGGCTACACCTTC. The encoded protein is CASSIAPDYGYTF.

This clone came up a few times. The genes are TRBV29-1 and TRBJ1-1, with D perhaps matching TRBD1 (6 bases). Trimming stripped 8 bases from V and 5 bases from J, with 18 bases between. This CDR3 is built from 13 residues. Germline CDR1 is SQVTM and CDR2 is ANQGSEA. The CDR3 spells CSLETTGMTEAFF. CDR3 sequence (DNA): TGCAGCCTGGAAACCACAGGGATGACTGAAGCTTTCTTT.

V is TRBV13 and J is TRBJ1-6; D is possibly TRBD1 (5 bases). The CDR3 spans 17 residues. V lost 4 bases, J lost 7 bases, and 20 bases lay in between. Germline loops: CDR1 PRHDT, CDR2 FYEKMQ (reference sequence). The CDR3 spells CASSSLGISGLNSPLHF. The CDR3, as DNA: TGTGCCAGCAGCTCACTCGGAATATCAGGGTTGAATTCACCCCTCCACTTT.

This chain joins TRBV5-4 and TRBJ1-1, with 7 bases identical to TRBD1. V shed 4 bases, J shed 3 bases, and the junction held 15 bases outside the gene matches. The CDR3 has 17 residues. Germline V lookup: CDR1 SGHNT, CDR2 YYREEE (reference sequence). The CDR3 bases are TGTGCCAGCAGCCCGGACTACAGGGGAGCGTTGGACACTGAAGCTTTCTTT. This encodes CASSPDYRGALDTEAFF.

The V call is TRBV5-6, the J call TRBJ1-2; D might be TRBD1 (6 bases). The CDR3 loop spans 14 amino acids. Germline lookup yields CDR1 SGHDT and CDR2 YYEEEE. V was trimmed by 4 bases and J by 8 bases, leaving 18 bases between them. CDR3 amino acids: CASSPQGPEFGYTF. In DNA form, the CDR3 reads TGTGCCAGCAGCCCACAGGGCCCGGAGTTCGGCTACACCTTC.

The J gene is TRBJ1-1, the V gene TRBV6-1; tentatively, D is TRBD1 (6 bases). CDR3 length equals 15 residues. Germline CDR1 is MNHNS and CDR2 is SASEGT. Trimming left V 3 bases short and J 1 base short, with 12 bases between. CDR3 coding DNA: TGTGCCAGCAGTGATGGTTGGGGGGCGAACACTGAAGCTTTCTTT. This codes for CASSDGWGANTEAFF.

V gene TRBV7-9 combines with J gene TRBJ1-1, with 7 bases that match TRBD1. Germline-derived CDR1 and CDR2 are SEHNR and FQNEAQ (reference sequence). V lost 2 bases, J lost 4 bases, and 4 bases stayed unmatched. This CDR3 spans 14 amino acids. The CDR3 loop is CASSLTGDGTEAFF. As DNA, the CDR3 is TGTGCCAGCAGCTTAACAGGGGATGGCACTGAAGCTTTCTTT.

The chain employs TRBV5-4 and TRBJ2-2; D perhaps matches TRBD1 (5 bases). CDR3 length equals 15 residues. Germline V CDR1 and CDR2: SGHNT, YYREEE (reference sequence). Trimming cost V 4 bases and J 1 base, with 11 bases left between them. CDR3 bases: TGTGCCAGCAGCGCAAGAGGACAGAACACCGGGGAGCTGTTTTTT. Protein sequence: CASSARGQNTGELFF.

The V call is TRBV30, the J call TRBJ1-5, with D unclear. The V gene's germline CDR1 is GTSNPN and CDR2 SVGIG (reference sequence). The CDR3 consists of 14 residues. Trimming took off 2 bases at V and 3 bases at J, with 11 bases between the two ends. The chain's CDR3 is CAWSQAGYNQPQHF. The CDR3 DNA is TGTGCCTGGAGTCAAGCCGGATACAATCAGCCCCAGCATTTT.

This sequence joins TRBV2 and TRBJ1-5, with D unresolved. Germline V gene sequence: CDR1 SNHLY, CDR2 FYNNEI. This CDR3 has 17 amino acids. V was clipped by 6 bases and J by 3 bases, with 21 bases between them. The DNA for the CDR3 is TGTGCCAGCAGCCACCCTGGGTGGGGTGGAGACAATCAGCCCCAGCATTTT. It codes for CASSHPGWGGDNQPQHF.

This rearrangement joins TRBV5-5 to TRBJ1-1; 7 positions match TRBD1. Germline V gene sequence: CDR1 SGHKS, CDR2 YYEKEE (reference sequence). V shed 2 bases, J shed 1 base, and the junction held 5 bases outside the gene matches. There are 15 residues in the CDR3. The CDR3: CASSLVTGANTEAFF. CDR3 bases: TGTGCCAGCAGCTTAGTAACAGGGGCGAACACTGAAGCTTTCTTT.